The 18 T cell receptor beta chains in this list originate from one sample, sequenced in a study of blood T cell repertoires in COVID-19 (dated by TCRdb to 2020 to 2022). Library creation used the immunoSEQ multiplex PCR assay. TCRdb retrieved this table from immuneACCESS and kept in-frame rearrangements only. Not all clones are present; in checked studies, unresolved V genes account for under half, and no reason is known for the remainder. The sample yields around 140,000 clones; roughly 88% were counted once. The ten largest clones represent 1.7% of the sample. The sample taken for sequencing was peripheral blood. The receptors derive from a woman in her forties or fifties with acute or convalescent COVID-19.

V usage is TRBV5-1 and J usage is TRBJ2-2; 11 bases are shared with TRBD2. V gave up 4 bases and J gave up 1 base; unmatched junction bases: 6. The CDR3 length is 17 residues. CDR1 and CDR2 (germline): SGHRS, YFSETQ. CDR3 sequence: CASSLPLAGGNTGELFF. CDR3 sequence (DNA): TGCGCCAGCAGCCTTCCCCTAGCGGGGGGGAACACCGGGGAGCTGTTTTTT.

This sequence joins TRBV3-1 (or the pseudogene TRBV3-2) and TRBJ2-1, with D maybe TRBD2 (5 bases). The germline gives CDR1 LGHDT, CDR2 YNNKEL (reference sequence). The V and J ends lost 1 base and 4 bases respectively, with 8 bases between them. There are 14 residues in the CDR3. The CDR3 sequence is CASSQAGLYNEQFF. For the CDR3, the DNA is TGTGCCAGCAGCCAAGCCGGACTTTACAATGAGCAGTTCTTC.

The V and J genes are TRBV9 and TRBJ2-1; D may be TRBD1 (5 bases). The germline V gene has CDR1 SGDLS and CDR2 YYNGEE. CDR3 length: 15 amino acids. The V end was cut by 3 bases, the J end by 0 bases, with 10 bases between. The CDR3 region is CASSAERGSYNEQFF. The CDR3 DNA is TGTGCCAGCAGCGCAGAAAGGGGCTCCTACAATGAGCAGTTCTTC. Full variable domain (remainder filled in from reference TRBV9 and TRBJ2-1): DSGVTQTPKHLITATGQRVTLRCSPRSGDLSVYWYQQSLDQGLQFLIQYYNGEERAKGNILERFSAQQFPDLHSELNLSSLELGDSALYFCASSAERGSYNEQFFGPGTRLTVL.

The rearrangement links TRBV6-6 to TRBJ2-5; 8 nucleotides line up with TRBD2. Germline-derived CDR1 and CDR2 are MNHNY and SVGAGI (reference sequence). V lost 5 bases, J lost 5 bases, and 10 bases stayed unmatched. This CDR3 has 15 residues. The CDR3 DNA is TGTGCCAGCAGTGATACGGGGGGGCCGGAGGAGACCCAGTACTTC. This sequence encodes CASSDTGGPEETQYF.

The V call is TRBV5-6, the J call TRBJ2-7; a possible D gene is TRBD2 (6 bases). The germline gives CDR1 SGHDT, CDR2 YYEEEE. There are 13 residues in the CDR3. The V gene lost 4 bases and the J gene lost 7 bases, with 15 bases spanning the gap. The CDR3 here is CASSLPGDEEQYF. The CDR3 nucleotides read TGTGCCAGCAGCCTTCCGGGGGATGAAGAGCAGTACTTC.

This chain joins TRBV10-3 and TRBJ1-1; perhaps TRBD1 as D (5 bases). The CDR3 contains 13 residues. The V end was cut by 6 bases, the J end by 2 bases, with 10 bases between. Germline V gene lookup returns CDR1 ENHRY and CDR2 SYGVKD. DNA for the CDR3: TGTGCCATCAGAGGTGGGACTAACACTGAAGCTTTCTTT. Protein sequence: CAIRGGTNTEAFF.

The V gene is TRBV12-3 or TRBV12-4, the J gene TRBJ2-3; no reliable D call. Trimming cost V 7 bases and J 6 bases, with 8 bases left between them. CDR3 length: 11 amino acids. CDR3 residues: CASTNRDTQYF. CDR3 bases: TGTGCCAGCACTAACCGGGATACGCAGTATTTT.

J is TRBJ2-1 and V is TRBV10-1, with 13 bases that match TRBD2. Germline V gene data show CDR1 as WNHNN and CDR2 as SYGVQD (reference sequence). The junction had 8 bases not matched to a gene; V was cut back by 7 bases and J by 8 bases. This CDR3 contains 15 residues. CDR3 DNA: TGCGCCAGCACATCCGGGACTAGCGGGAAAGATGAGCAGTTCTTC. This gives the protein CASTSGTSGKDEQFF.

The chain joins TRBV19 to TRBJ1-2; weak D call: TRBD1 (6 bases). This CDR3 comprises 14 residues. V gave up 7 bases and J gave up 4 bases, with 16 bases separating them. Germline lookup yields CDR1 LNHDA and CDR2 SQIVND (reference sequence). The CDR3 loop reads CASTRGGVPYGYTF. The CDR3, as DNA: TGTGCCAGTACTAGAGGGGGGGTCCCCTATGGCTACACCTTC.

The rearrangement joins TRBV4-1 to TRBJ1-2; TRBD1 aligns across 9 bases. V trimming: 0 bases; J trimming: 8 bases; junction bases outside the gene matches: 22. The CDR3 extends over 20 amino acids. CDR1 and CDR2 (germline): MGHRA, YSYEKL. CDR3 nucleotide sequence: TGCGCCAGCAGCCAAGAAGCTCCCCCCGCACTCCGGGACAGGGATAAAGGCTACACCTTC. It yields the protein CASSQEAPPALRDRDKGYTF.

This clone was recorded only once. The chain combines TRBV29-1 with TRBJ2-2; perhaps TRBD2 as D (7 bases). This CDR3 has 14 residues. Germline CDR1 is SQVTM and CDR2 is ANQGSEA. V was shortened by 4 bases and J by 0 bases, with 9 bases between the two germline ends. The CDR3 DNA reads as TGCAGCGTTGCGGGGGGCCCGAACACCGGGGAGCTGTTTTTT. This codes for CSVAGGPNTGELFF.

CDR3 in amino acids: CASSYSQGMGKLFF. The DNA for the CDR3 is TGTGCCAGCAGTTACTCGCAGGGGATGGGAAAACTGTTTTTT. V and J are TRBV6-5 and TRBJ1-4; a weak D match, TRBD1 (6 bases). V was clipped by 0 bases and J by 10 bases, with 12 bases between them. The CDR3 sequence is 14 residues long. Germline CDR1 MNHEY, CDR2 SVGAGI.

The chain combines TRBV2 with TRBJ2-7; 7 nucleotides line up with TRBD1. Per the germline V gene, CDR1 is SNHLY and CDR2 is FYNNEI. V shed 5 bases and J 4 bases; nucleotides not matched to a gene: 14. The CDR3 contains 16 residues. The chain's CDR3 is CASSPLSEGAVYEQYF. CDR3 nucleotides: TGTGCCAGCAGTCCTTTGAGTGAGGGGGCGGTATACGAGCAGTACTTC.

The rearrangement joins TRBV25-1 to TRBJ1-1; 7 bases map to TRBD1. Losses at the gene ends were 3 bases for V and 3 bases for J; bases not matched to a gene: 7. The germline CDR1 and CDR2 sequences are MGHDK and SYGVNS. The CDR3 contains 15 residues. The chain's CDR3 is CASSDPTGSDTEAFF. CDR3 nucleotide sequence: TGTGCCAGCAGTGATCCGACAGGGAGCGACACTGAAGCTTTCTTT.

The V and J genes are TRBV6-5 and TRBJ2-1, with 10 bases identical to TRBD1. Trimming took 6 bases from V and 7 from J; bases not matched to a gene: 9. The germline V gene has CDR1 MNHEY and CDR2 SVGAGI. The CDR3 is made up of 15 amino acids. The CDR3 here is CASRDLGQGLNEQFF. CDR3 nucleotides: TGTGCCAGCAGGGACCTGGGACAGGGGTTGAATGAGCAGTTCTTC.

The V call is TRBV19, the J call TRBJ1-1; maybe TRBD1 (6 bases). With 1 base removed from V and 8 bases from J, the gap between germline ends came to 11 bases. From germline, CDR1 is LNHDA and CDR2 SQIVND (reference sequence). The CDR3 runs 13 residues. CDR3: CASSIVGGEEAFF. The CDR3 coding sequence is TGTGCCAGTAGTATAGTAGGGGGGGAAGAAGCTTTCTTT.

This clone was observed a handful of times. The rearrangement joins TRBV5-1 to TRBJ1-3; 8 bases fit TRBD1. The CDR3 loop spans 17 amino acids. The germline gives CDR1 SGHRS, CDR2 YFSETQ. V dropped 4 bases and J dropped 0; count of bases not matched to a gene: 9. CDR3 sequence reads: CASSIQATGVSGNTIYF. The CDR3 region has the DNA TGCGCCAGCAGCATACAAGCGACAGGGGTCTCTGGAAACACCATATATTTT.

This chain joins TRBV20-1 and TRBJ2-1, with 8 bases matching TRBD2. The V segment lost 4 bases and the J segment 3 bases; nucleotides outside the gene matches: 8. The germline V gene has CDR1 DFQATT and CDR2 SNEGSKA (reference sequence). This CDR3 has 15 residues. For the CDR3, the DNA is TGCAGTGCTACTGACACTAGCGGCCTCTACAATGAGCAGTTCTTC. The encoded protein is CSATDTSGLYNEQFF.